This T cell receptor (beta chain) comes out of a study of blood T cell repertoires in COVID-19. On the study more broadly: Sources were T cells, B-cell-depleted T cells, or PBMCs; the material itself was cDNA or gDNA.

Clones were sequenced by immunoSEQ multiplex PCR, and TCRdb holds only the in-frame ones, with some missing. This sample yields just over 300,000 clones, of which over 75% are seen a single time; roughly 2.3% belongs to the top ten. Resolution of symptoms, clearance, or two negative PCRs was present in recovered Cohort 3 donors. V dropped 4 bases and J dropped 7 bases, with 14 bases sitting between them. Germline CDR1 reads SGDLS; CDR2 reads YYNGEE. There are 14 residues in the CDR3. Sequencing was performed on PBMCs or T cells enriched from blood (not recorded which). The rearrangement joins TRBV9 to TRBJ1-4; the D gene is possibly TRBD1 (5 bases). The TCR sequence derives from a man aged 25 to 40 who had recovered from COVID-19. The CDR3 here is CASSPPQGGEKLFF. CDR3 nucleotides: TGTGCCAGCAGCCCTCCCCAGGGAGGTGAAAAACTGTTTTTT.